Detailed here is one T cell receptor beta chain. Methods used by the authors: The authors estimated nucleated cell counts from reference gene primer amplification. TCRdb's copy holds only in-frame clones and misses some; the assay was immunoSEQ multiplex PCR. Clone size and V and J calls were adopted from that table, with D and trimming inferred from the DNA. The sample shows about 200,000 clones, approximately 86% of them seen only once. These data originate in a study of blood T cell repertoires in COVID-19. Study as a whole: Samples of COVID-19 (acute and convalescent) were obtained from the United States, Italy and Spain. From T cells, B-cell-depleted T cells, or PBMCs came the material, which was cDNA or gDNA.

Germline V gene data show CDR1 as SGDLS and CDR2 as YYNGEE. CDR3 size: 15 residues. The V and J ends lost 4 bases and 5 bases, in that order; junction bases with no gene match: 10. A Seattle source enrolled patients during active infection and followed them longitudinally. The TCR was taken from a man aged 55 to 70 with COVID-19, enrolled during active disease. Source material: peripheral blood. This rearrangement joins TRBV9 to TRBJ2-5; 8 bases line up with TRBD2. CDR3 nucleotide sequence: TGTGCCAGCAGCCCTACATCAGCGGGAGCGGAGACCCAGTACTTC. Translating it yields CASSPTSAGAETQYF.